Shown below are 19 T cell receptor beta chains from a single sample sequenced in a study of cytomegalovirus exposure and HLA in healthy donors. PCR primers comprised 60 Vbeta and 13 Jbeta primers. Some clones are missing from TCRdb's copy, which holds only in-frame ones; the method was immunoSEQ multiplex PCR. The sample has 75,000 or so clones, 74% seen once. Sample: PBMCs. The source of these receptors is a woman aged 25 to 39 in good health and CMV-seropositive.

The J gene is TRBJ1-5, the V gene TRBV4-1; TRBD1 aligns across 12 bases. CDR3 length: 16 amino acids. Germline values: CDR1 MGHRA, CDR2 YSYEKL. V gave up 1 base and J gave up 5 bases; unmatched junction bases: 3. The DNA for the CDR3 is TGCGCCAGCAGCCAAGGGGGACAGGGGGCTCATCAGCCCCAGCATTTT. Translating gives CASSQGGQGAHQPQHF.

The chain employs TRBV27 and TRBJ1-2; D unclear. The CDR3 runs 12 residues. Trimming pared 7 bases from V and 5 bases from J, leaving 11 bases between. The V gene's germline CDR1 is MNHEY and CDR2 SMNVEV (reference sequence). The CDR3 sequence is CASTDGNYGYTF. In DNA form, the CDR3 reads TGTGCCAGCACTGACGGGAATTATGGCTACACCTTC.

This clone was seen a single time. The rearrangement links TRBV28 to TRBJ2-3, with D perhaps TRBD2 (5 bases). Trimming removed 6 bases at V and 2 bases at J, with 12 bases between. Germline assignment: CDR1 MDHEN and CDR2 SYDVKM. The CDR3 covers 14 residues. CDR3 sequence: CASRLMEDTDTQYF. The DNA of the CDR3 is TGTGCCAGCAGACTTATGGAGGACACAGATACGCAGTATTTT.

This clone is a singleton in its sample. CDR3 sequence reads: CSVVGLAGGPLSTDTQYF. The CDR3 DNA follows: TGCAGCGTTGTGGGACTAGCGGGAGGTCCCCTTAGCACAGATACGCAGTATTTT. This chain connects TRBV29-1 to TRBJ2-3; the match to TRBD2 covers 15 bases. Unmatched junction bases numbered 8, after V lost 4 bases and J lost 0 bases. The germline CDR1 and CDR2 sequences are SQVTM and ANQGSEA. This CDR3 comprises 18 residues.

This clone has a handful of counts. The J gene is TRBJ2-1, the V gene TRBV29-1; TRBD2 matches at 7 bases. CDR3 size: 13 residues. J gave up 7 bases and V 4 bases, and 7 bases lay outside the gene matches. The germline gives CDR1 SQVTM, CDR2 ANQGSEA. Written as DNA, the CDR3 is TGCAGCGTTGCCCCCGGGACTATAAATGAGCAGTTCTTC. Protein: CSVAPGTINEQFF.

This rearrangement joins TRBV7-9 to TRBJ1-1; D call uncertain. Germline CDR1 and CDR2: SEHNR and FQNEAQ (reference sequence). V shed 1 base and J shed 6 bases, with 12 bases lying between them. The CDR3 has 14 residues. The CDR3 coding sequence is TGTGCCAGCAGCTTAGAACCGATTAGTCCTGAAGCTTTCTTT. It specifies CASSLEPISPEAFF.

V usage is TRBV2 and J usage is TRBJ2-5; 9 bases line up with TRBD2. With 3 bases clipped from V and 13 bases from J, the junction kept 3 bases outside the gene matches. Germline lookup yields CDR1 SNHLY and CDR2 FYNNEI. The CDR3 contains 11 residues. CDR3 DNA: TGTGCCAGCAGTGAGCGACTAGCGGCGTACTTC. Translation: CASSERLAAYF.

This chain uses TRBV6-1 with TRBJ1-2; D unclear. The CDR3 has 14 amino acids. Germline CDR1 and CDR2: MNHNS and SASEGT. V was pared by 6 bases and J by 4 bases, with 15 bases between. CDR3 residues: CASSEGTAAYGYTF. CDR3 nucleotide sequence: TGTGCCAGCAGCGAGGGAACAGCCGCCTATGGCTACACCTTC.

This chain connects TRBV13 to TRBJ1-6; D perhaps matches TRBD1 (5 bases). The CDR3 contains 14 residues. The V end was cut by 1 base, the J end by 7 bases, with 8 bases between. The germline CDR1 and CDR2 sequences are PRHDT and FYEKMQ (reference sequence). Here the CDR3 DNA reads TGTGCCAGCAGCTTAGAGACAGAAAATTCACCCCTCCACTTT. It yields the protein CASSLETENSPLHF.

The V call is TRBV16, the J call TRBJ2-2, with 9 bases aligning to TRBD2. V shed 2 bases and J 9 bases; nucleotides not matched to a gene: 10. This CDR3 has 16 residues. The germline V gene has CDR1 KGHSY and CDR2 FQNENV. The CDR3 DNA follows: TGTGCCAGCAGCCAACAAGCTAGCGGGATATATCGGGAGCTGTTTTTT. Translated, it gives CASSQQASGIYRELFF.

The chain links TRBV18 to TRBJ2-1; D might be TRBD2 (6 bases). Trimming left V 9 bases short and J 2 bases short, with 23 bases between. Germline values: CDR1 KGHSH, CDR2 LQKENI. The CDR3 spans 17 residues. The CDR3 loop reads CASSKNGLAETYNEQFF. The CDR3 DNA reads TGTGCCAGTTCAAAAAACGGCTTAGCGGAGACCTACAATGAGCAGTTCTTC.

V and J are TRBV7-9 and TRBJ2-5; no clear D gene. The CDR3 loop spans 13 amino acids. The germline CDR1 and CDR2 sequences are SEHNR and FQNEAQ (reference sequence). V shed 3 bases and J shed 4 bases, with 9 bases lying between them. The CDR3 protein is CASSFEVTETQYF. In DNA form, the CDR3 reads TGTGCCAGCAGCTTTGAGGTCACAGAGACCCAGTACTTC.

The chain joins TRBV7-9 to TRBJ1-1; no reliable D call. Trimming left V 3 bases short and J 2 bases short, with 10 bases between. This CDR3 is 14 amino acids long. Germline CDR1 and CDR2: SEHNR and FQNEAQ (reference sequence). Here the CDR3 DNA reads TGTGCCAGCAGCTTCTCGGGAACAAACACTGAAGCTTTCTTT. Translation: CASSFSGTNTEAFF.

The chain carries TRBV2 and TRBJ1-5; a weak D match, TRBD1 (6 bases). Trimming took 8 bases from V and 4 from J, leaving 9 bases between them. CDR1 and CDR2 (germline): SNHLY, FYNNEI. The CDR3 length is 12 residues. In DNA form, the CDR3 reads TGTGCCAGCCGGACAGAAAATCAGCCCCAGCATTTT. It yields the protein CASRTENQPQHF.

The CDR3 bases are TGTGCCAGCAGGCCTACACAGGATCCAACTAATGAAAAACTGTTTTTT. This encodes CASRPTQDPTNEKLFF. The chain joins TRBV4-2 to TRBJ1-4, with a tentative D call TRBD1 (5 bases). Germline assignment: CDR1 LGHNA and CDR2 YNFKEQ. The CDR3 loop spans 16 amino acids. Between the trimmed V and J ends, which lost 6 bases and 0 bases, there was a span of 14 bases.

This chain uses TRBV7-9 with TRBJ1-2; TRBD1 agrees at 7 bases. The CDR3 contains 16 residues. Per germline, CDR1 SEHNR and CDR2 FQNEAQ (reference sequence). Unmatched junction bases numbered 13, after V lost 2 bases and J lost 7 bases. CDR3 amino acids: CASSLRASGTVFGYTF. The CDR3 DNA reads as TGTGCCAGCAGCTTAAGGGCTTCCGGGACAGTCTTTGGCTACACCTTC.

V and J are TRBV25-1 and TRBJ1-1, with a possible D match to TRBD1 (6 bases). This CDR3 region has 16 residues. Germline V gives CDR1 MGHDK, CDR2 SYGVNS. V lost 3 bases and J lost 4, with 18 bases in between. DNA for the CDR3: TGTGCCAGCAGTGATTTTAACAGGGCGGTGGCCACTGAAGCTTTCTTT. Amino acid sequence: CASSDFNRAVATEAFF.

The chain employs TRBV6-7 and TRBJ1-2; D unclear. TRBV6-7 is known as an ORF, though its function is uncertain. The CDR3 is made up of 13 amino acids. Between the trimmed V and J ends, which lost 2 bases and 3 bases, there was a span of 7 bases. In DNA, the CDR3 is TGTGCCAGCAGTTACCACAGAGACTATGGCTACACCTTC. Protein: CASSYHRDYGYTF.

The chain employs TRBV4-2 and TRBJ2-3, with TRBD2 matching over 10 bases. This CDR3 contains 15 residues. The V gene's germline CDR1 is LGHNA and CDR2 YNFKEQ. Trimming took 2 bases from V and 2 from J; bases not matched to a gene: 1. The CDR3 bases are TGTGCCAGCAGCCAAACTAGCGGGGTCACAGATACGCAGTATTTT. It yields the protein CASSQTSGVTDTQYF.